This entry features one T cell receptor beta chain sequence. The antigen is unknown. This sample was taken from a study of graft-versus-host responses after intestinal transplantation. Study as a whole: Every transplant recipient was induced with anti-thymocyte globulin, then maintained on tacrolimus and steroids for around 3 years. Findings and limits, study-wide: Individuals carrying graft-donor T cell macrochimerism showed high graft-versus-host to host-versus-graft clonal ratios in allografts. GvH clones occurred in recipient marrow; some first appeared in ileum or blood.

Germline loops: CDR1 LNHDA, CDR2 SQIVND (reference sequence). This CDR3 is built from 15 residues. Trimming cost V 7 bases and J 6 bases; bases outside gene matches: 14. Libraries were prepared by immunoSEQ multiplex PCR; TCRdb keeps only in-frame clonotypes and omits some of them. The sample lists under 85,000 clones, roughly 94% occurring once. The sample consisted of unstimulated CD8+ T cells sorted from spleen or lymph node cells, taken before intestinal transplant. The source is a human donor who received an intestinal transplant. The V and J genes are TRBV19 and TRBJ1-2; TRBD1 aligns across 7 bases. CDR3 nucleotides: TGTGCCAGTAAGCTACAGGGGAGACATTACGATGGCTACACCTTC. Protein product: CASKLQGRHYDGYTF.